This is a list of T cell receptor beta chains from one sample in a study of cytomegalovirus exposure and HLA in healthy donors. Assay: immunoSEQ multiplex PCR; the TCRdb copy retains only in-frame clones and omits some. Of 110,000 to 150,000 clones listed, 76% are singletons. Source material: PBMCs. The receptors come from a woman aged 40 to 50 in good health and CMV-seronegative. Each CDR3 is given with its conserved first and last residue. A D gene is named only where the DNA matches it firmly. Where a row states a size, it is once, few, many or the class of an expanded clone; other rows omit it.

d_call,clone_size,v_call,j_call,cdr3_aa,cdr3_nt
NA,NA,TRBV4-1,TRBJ2-5,CASSYYAQGTETQYF,TGCGCCAGCAGCTATTACGCACAGGGTACGGAGACCCAGTACTTC
TRBD1,NA,TRBV7-9,TRBJ1-1,CASSFAGTGLYTEAFF,TGTGCCAGCAGCTTTGCCGGGACAGGGCTCTACACTGAAGCTTTCTTT
NA,NA,TRBV2,TRBJ2-2,CASIREKNTGELFF,TGTGCCAGCATTCGGGAAAAGAACACCGGGGAGCTGTTTTTT
TRBD2,once,TRBV5-1,TRBJ2-7,CASSGGGGAAYEQYF,TGCGCCAGCAGCGGGGGGGGAGGGGCGGCCTACGAGCAGTACTTC
TRBD2,once,TRBV4-2,TRBJ2-2,CASSQERRLAGGPSAGELFF,TGTGCCAGCAGCCAAGAACGGAGACTAGCGGGAGGGCCCAGCGCCGGGGAGCTGTTTTTT
TRBD1,once,TRBV6-5,TRBJ1-1,CASSIGQGLNTEAFF,TGTGCCAGCAGCATCGGACAGGGGTTGAACACTGAAGCTTTCTTT
TRBD1,few,TRBV5-1,TRBJ1-2,CASSAGDSNYGYTF,TGCGCCAGCAGCGCCGGGGACAGCAACTATGGCTACACCTTC
TRBD1,NA,TRBV10-3,TRBJ1-6,CAIRGDRARDNSPLHF,TGTGCCATACGAGGCGACAGGGCCAGGGATAATTCACCCCTCCACTTT
TRBD1,NA,TRBV7-9,TRBJ1-2,CSSRAGQPSVYGYTF,TGTTCCAGCAGGGCGGGACAGCCCTCGGTCTATGGCTACACCTTC
NA,NA,TRBV18,TRBJ1-1,CASSPTQAATGTEAFF,TGTGCCAGCTCACCGACTCAAGCGGCGACGGGCACTGAAGCTTTCTTT
NA,NA,TRBV27,TRBJ1-1,CASSLLGATEAFF,TGTGCCAGCAGTTTATTAGGGGCCACTGAAGCTTTCTTT
TRBD1,NA,TRBV27,TRBJ1-4,CASSPNRGPTPFNEKLFF,TGTGCCAGCAGCCCGAACAGGGGGCCGACACCCTTTAATGAAAAACTGTTTTTT
NA,NA,TRBV12-5,TRBJ1-5,CASGSFPRGDSNQPQHF,TGTGCTAGTGGTTCCTTCCCCAGGGGCGATAGCAATCAGCCCCAGCATTTT
NA,NA,TRBV1,TRBJ2-1,CTSSESGLAGGYEQFF,TGCACCAGCAGCGAGTCGGGACTAGCGGGAGGTTATGAGCAGTTCTTC
NA,NA,TRBV6-5,TRBJ2-7,CASSRAGGSYEQYF,TGTGCCAGCAGTCGCGCCGGGGGATCCTACGAGCAGTACTTC
NA,NA,TRBV2,TRBJ2-7,CASSERGFEQYF,TGTGCCAGCAGTGAAAGAGGATTCGAGCAGTACTTC
NA,NA,TRBV29-1,TRBJ2-7,CSVRVVGSYEQYF,TGCAGCGTTCGTGTAGTCGGCTCCTACGAGCAGTACTTC
NA,NA,TRBV19,TRBJ2-1,CASSSLGPNEQFF,TGTGCCAGTAGTAGCCTAGGTCCCAATGAGCAGTTCTTC
TRBD2,NA,TRBV7-9,TRBJ2-4,CASSPPGLATGNIQYF,TGTGCCAGCAGCCCTCCGGGACTAGCTACCGGAAACATTCAGTACTTC
TRBD1,NA,TRBV4-1,TRBJ1-2,CASSQTAGDRGRGDYGYTF,TGCGCCAGCAGCCAGACGGCCGGGGACAGGGGGCGAGGGGACTATGGCTACACCTTC
NA,NA,TRBV10-2,TRBJ1-1,CASIGQGINTEAFF,TGCGCCAGCATCGGCCAGGGTATCAACACTGAAGCTTTCTTT
NA,NA,TRBV19,TRBJ1-1,CASSARESEAFF,TGTGCCAGTAGTGCCCGGGAGTCTGAAGCTTTCTTT
NA,few,TRBV28,TRBJ1-2,CASSFVGSYGYTF,TGTGCCAGCAGTTTTGTAGGGAGCTATGGCTACACCTTC
NA,NA,TRBV1,TRBJ1-1,CTSGQDSTRVRGEEGTEAFF,TGCACCAGCGGCCAAGACTCCACTCGGGTTCGGGGGGAAGAGGGGACTGAAGCTTTCTTT
NA,NA,TRBV5-4,TRBJ1-1,CASSLGAGTRKTEAFF,TGTGCCAGCAGCTTGGGGGCCGGGACAAGGAAAACTGAAGCTTTCTTT
NA,NA,TRBV19,TRBJ1-1,CASSIVRPGGNTEAFF,TGTGCCAGTAGTATAGTCCGACCGGGGGGTAACACTGAAGCTTTCTTT
TRBD1,NA,TRBV7-9,TRBJ2-1,CASSFEDRVKLF,TGTGCCAGCAGCTTTGAGGACAGGGTGAAGCTCTTC
NA,NA,TRBV19,TRBJ1-1,CASSIGRNTEAFF,TGTGCCAGTAGTATAGGCAGGAACACTGAAGCTTTCTTT
NA,NA,TRBV25-1,TRBJ1-1,CASSESGLRTEAFF,TGTGCCAGCAGTGAATCGGGACTGAGAACTGAAGCTTTCTTT
TRBD1,NA,TRBV25-1,TRBJ1-2,CASSAYDREHGYTF,TGTGCCAGCAGTGCCTACGACAGGGAGCATGGCTACACCTTC
NA,NA,TRBV5-1,TRBJ1-1,CASSLPGATSTFF,TGCGCCAGCAGCTTACCGGGTGCCACATCGACTTTCTTT
TRBD1,NA,TRBV6-5,TRBJ2-1,CASRSDRVKNEQFF,TGTGCCAGCAGGTCGGACAGGGTGAAAAATGAGCAGTTCTTC
NA,few,TRBV5-4,TRBJ1-2,CASSLARAENGYTF,TGTGCCAGCAGCTTGGCGAGGGCGGAGAACGGCTACACCTTC
NA,NA,TRBV10-3,TRBJ2-2,CAISTGSGTGELFF,TGTGCCATCAGTACAGGGTCAGGGACCGGGGAGCTGTTTTTT
TRBD1,NA,TRBV5-3,TRBJ2-7,CARSLYPGTGYFGNPYEQYF,TGTGCCAGAAGCCTATACCCCGGGACAGGCTATTTCGGCAACCCCTACGAGCAGTACTTC
NA,NA,TRBV5-1,TRBJ1-2,CASSLGVVEGDGYTF,TGCGCCAGCAGCTTGGGGGTAGTTGAAGGGGATGGCTACACCTTC
TRBD2,NA,TRBV10-2,TRBJ2-1,CASSRGSSYNEQFF,TGCGCCAGCTCGCGGGGGAGCTCCTACAATGAGCAGTTCTTC